The clone carrying this T cell receptor (beta chain) was recorded once. The antigen is undetermined. The PCR made use of 60 Vbeta and 13 Jbeta primers. Clones were read by immunoSEQ multiplex PCR, and TCRdb kept only the in-frame ones, dropping some. The sample has 110,000 to 150,000 clones, 70% to 80% seen once; the top ten hold 8.8%. The data were obtained in a study of cytomegalovirus exposure and HLA in healthy donors. General study results and limits: Whilst most TCR sequences proved rare, a subset of public TCRs occurred across many donors.

The CDR3 totals 15 residues. V lost 0 bases and J lost 6, with 14 bases in between. Germline-derived CDR1 and CDR2 are MNHEY and SVGAGI. The source material was PBMCs. The chain has TRBV6-5 and TRBJ1-2; no reliable D call. This TCR was sampled from a woman between 45 and 60 years old in good health and CMV-seropositive. The CDR3 loop is CASSYSTPLLDGYTF. The CDR3 DNA follows: TGTGCCAGCAGTTACTCGACCCCCCTCCTAGATGGCTACACCTTC.